Listed here are 30 T cell receptor beta chains from one sample, sequenced in a study of T cell responses to AZD1222 COVID-19 vaccine. Clones were read by immunoSEQ multiplex PCR, and TCRdb kept only the in-frame ones, dropping some. The sample has some 120,000 clones, roughly nine tenths seen once; the top ten hold approximately 2.5%. Sequenced here: peripheral blood, sampled on day 0 of AZD1222 vaccination. These receptors all stem from an adult in good health.

This rearrangement joins TRBV10-3 to TRBJ1-4; D is unclear. Trimming took off 4 bases at V and 4 bases at J, with 7 bases between the two ends. CDR3 length equals 13 residues. In germline, CDR1 is ENHRY, CDR2 SYGVKD. CDR3 DNA sequence: TGTGCCATCAGTGGTGGTTTTAATGAAAAACTGTTTTTT. Translated, it gives CAISGGFNEKLFF.

The genes are TRBV19 and TRBJ1-5, with unresolved D. Looked up from germline, CDR1 is LNHDA and CDR2 is SQIVND (reference sequence). There are 16 residues in the CDR3. With 2 bases removed from V and 2 bases from J, the gap between germline ends came to 13 bases. The CDR3 loop is CASSINSGYGNQPQHF. The CDR3, as DNA: TGTGCCAGTAGTATAAACTCGGGGTACGGCAATCAGCCCCAGCATTTT.

This clone appeared a single time. The chain links TRBV10-3 to TRBJ2-2; D possibly corresponds to TRBD1 (6 bases). CDR3 length: 14 amino acids. Trimming pared 6 bases from V and 5 bases from J, leaving 13 bases between. From germline, CDR1 is ENHRY and CDR2 SYGVKD. The CDR3 coding sequence is TGTGCCATCAGGTCCGGAAGGGGGACCGGGGAGCTGTTTTTT. Translated, it gives CAIRSGRGTGELFF.

This clone was recorded only once. V is TRBV5-6 and J is TRBJ1-5; 7 bases are shared with TRBD1. The CDR3 covers 14 residues. The germline gives CDR1 SGHDT, CDR2 YYEEEE. Losses at the gene ends were 3 bases for V and 4 bases for J; bases not matched to a gene: 4. This CDR3 reads CASSWMTGNQPQHF. The CDR3 DNA is TGTGCCAGCAGCTGGATGACAGGGAATCAGCCCCAGCATTTT. The full variable domain, its missing parts supplied by reference TRBV5-6 and TRBJ1-5, is DAGVTQSPTHLIKTRGQQVTLRCSPKSGHDTVSWYQQALGQGPQFIFQYYEEEERQRGNFPDRFSGHQFPNYSSELNVNALLLGDSALYLCASSWMTGNQPQHFGDGTRLSIL.

This chain joins TRBV7-2 and TRBJ1-2; possibly TRBD1 for D (6 bases). Trimming took 2 bases from V and 4 from J, leaving 17 bases between them. Germline V gene lookup returns CDR1 SGHTA and CDR2 FQGNSA. This CDR3 is 16 amino acids long. The CDR3 spells CASSLWAGVTGYGYTF. As DNA, the CDR3 is TGTGCCAGCAGCTTATGGGCAGGGGTTACTGGCTATGGCTACACCTTC.

This chain links TRBV6-5 with TRBJ1-1, with D perhaps matching TRBD1 (5 bases). CDR3 length: 14 amino acids. The ends were cut back, 6 bases at V and 6 bases at J, with 17 bases in the middle. Germline V gene sequence: CDR1 MNHEY, CDR2 SVGAGI. The CDR3 is CASRPGTAYAEAFF. In nucleotides, the CDR3 is TGTGCCAGCAGGCCCGGGACCGCCTATGCTGAAGCTTTCTTT.

V and J are TRBV27 and TRBJ1-5, with 9 bases matching TRBD1. The CDR3 consists of 19 residues. The germline V gene has CDR1 MNHEY and CDR2 SMNVEV (reference sequence). The ends lost 6 bases at V and 0 bases at J; junction bases unmatched: 15. CDR3 DNA sequence: TGTGCCAGCAGCACCCTCGGGGGACAGGGTCACTATAGCAATCAGCCCCAGCATTTT. This translates into CASSTLGGQGHYSNQPQHF.

The genes are TRBV5-1 and TRBJ2-2; D gene unclear. CDR1 and CDR2 from the germline V gene are SGHRS and YFSETQ. The CDR3 spans 13 residues. Trimming stripped 3 bases from V and 3 bases from J, with 6 bases between. Here the CDR3 DNA reads TGCGCCAGCAGCTCCCCTCACACCGGGGAGCTGTTTTTT. It translates to CASSSPHTGELFF.

The gene calls are TRBV27 and TRBJ2-5; possible D gene TRBD2, 6 bases. Germline lookup yields CDR1 MNHEY and CDR2 SMNVEV (reference sequence). With 6 bases removed from V and 5 bases from J, the gap between germline ends came to 16 bases. The CDR3 is made up of 14 amino acids. The CDR3 DNA is TGTGCCAGCAGAGACGGGGGAGGTGGCGAGACCCAGTACTTC. Protein product: CASRDGGGGETQYF.

The V gene is TRBV19, the J gene TRBJ2-1, with D perhaps matching TRBD2 (5 bases). The CDR3 is made up of 15 amino acids. V was shortened by 1 base and J by 5 bases, with 12 bases between the two germline ends. Germline CDR1 reads LNHDA; CDR2 reads SQIVND (reference sequence). As DNA, the CDR3 is TGTGCCAGTAGTATAGTTGCTAGCCGAAACAATGAGCAGTTCTTC. Its translation is CASSIVASRNNEQFF.

The V call is TRBV29-1, the J call TRBJ2-1; D is unresolved. Germline CDR1 is SQVTM and CDR2 is ANQGSEA. V was cut by 6 bases and J by 0 bases, with 9 bases left in between. The CDR3 spans 13 residues. The CDR3 sequence is CSVTVASYNEQFF. DNA of the CDR3: TGCAGCGTGACCGTGGCCTCCTACAATGAGCAGTTCTTC.

There are a few counts of this clone. The rearrangement joins TRBV6-5 to TRBJ1-3; D is uncertain. Germline loops: CDR1 MNHEY, CDR2 SVGAGI. V was clipped by 8 bases and J by 0 bases, with 14 bases between them. The CDR3 is made up of 15 amino acids. The CDR3 bases are TGTGCCAGCCGACCGTTGGCGACCTCTGGAAACACCATATATTTT. Translated: CASRPLATSGNTIYF.

V usage is TRBV27 and J usage is TRBJ1-2; D is unclear. Trimming pared 4 bases from V and 0 bases from J, leaving 12 bases between. Per the germline V gene, CDR1 is MNHEY and CDR2 is SMNVEV (reference sequence). CDR3 size: 15 residues. DNA of the CDR3: TGTGCCAGCAGTTCGGATGGGCTTCCTAACTATGGCTACACCTTC. This encodes CASSSDGLPNYGYTF.

This chain uses TRBV5-4 with TRBJ1-6; D gene unclear. Germline assignment: CDR1 SGHNT and CDR2 YYREEE (reference sequence). With 7 bases removed from V and 10 bases from J, the gap between germline ends came to 21 bases. This CDR3 spans 15 amino acids. The CDR3 loop reads CASQTSGVSWSPLHF. The CDR3 nucleotides read TGTGCCAGCCAAACCTCCGGGGTGTCATGGTCACCCCTCCACTTT. Full variable domain (remainder filled in from reference TRBV5-4 and TRBJ1-6): ETGVTQSPTHLIKTRGQQVTLRCSSQSGHNTVSWYQQALGQGPQFIFQYYREEENGRGNFPPRFSGLQFPNYSSELNVNALELDDSALYLCASQTSGVSWSPLHFGNGTRLTVT.

The rearrangement uses TRBV5-1 and TRBJ1-1; possible D gene TRBD1, 6 bases. Trimming cost V 1 base and J 2 bases, with 9 bases left between them. This CDR3 is built from 14 residues. Looked up from germline, CDR1 is SGHRS and CDR2 is YFSETQ. As DNA, the CDR3 is TGCGCCAGCAGCTTGACCAGGGGCAACACTGAAGCTTTCTTT. Translation gives CASSLTRGNTEAFF.

The chain is built from TRBV13 and TRBJ1-1; D uncertain. Germline lookup yields CDR1 PRHDT and CDR2 FYEKMQ (reference sequence). CDR3 length: 13 amino acids. Trimming took 10 bases from V and 0 from J, leaving 12 bases between them. CDR3 residues: CATSTGLNTEAFF. In nucleotides, the CDR3 is TGTGCCACCTCAACGGGATTGAACACTGAAGCTTTCTTT.

In DNA, the CDR3 is TGTGCCAGTAGTATCTATGAGAACACTGAAGCTTTCTTT. Encoded protein: CASSIYENTEAFF. This chain connects TRBV19 to TRBJ1-1, with D hard to call. Trimming pared 3 bases from V and 1 base from J, leaving 6 bases between. The CDR3 spans 13 residues. Germline CDR1 is LNHDA and CDR2 is SQIVND (reference sequence).

The V call is TRBV24-1, the J call TRBJ2-1; 7 bases match TRBD2. This CDR3 is 16 amino acids long. Germline-derived CDR1 and CDR2 are KGHDR and SFDVKD. V lost 5 bases and J lost 1; bases outside the gene matches: 7. The CDR3 spells CATSGPLAISYNEQFF. The DNA of the CDR3 is TGTGCCACCAGTGGCCCACTAGCGATTTCCTACAATGAGCAGTTCTTC.

The rearrangement links TRBV19 to TRBJ2-2; 8 bases are a match to TRBD1. CDR3 length: 16 residues. V lost 1 base and J lost 4; bases outside the gene matches: 5. Per germline, CDR1 LNHDA and CDR2 SQIVND (reference sequence). Here the CDR3 reads CASSIVTGGGTGELFF. The DNA of the CDR3 is TGTGCCAGTAGTATAGTAACAGGGGGTGGCACCGGGGAGCTGTTTTTT.

The chain recombines TRBV9 with TRBJ1-6; D remains ambiguous. V dropped 2 bases and J dropped 4 bases, with 10 bases sitting between them. The V gene's germline CDR1 is SGDLS and CDR2 YYNGEE. The CDR3 is made up of 15 amino acids. The CDR3 reads CASSVSANYNSPLHF. The CDR3 DNA reads as TGTGCCAGCAGCGTTTCGGCCAATTATAATTCACCCCTCCACTTT.

This chain connects TRBV19 to TRBJ2-1; tentative D call: TRBD1 (6 bases). The CDR3 spans 16 residues. The germline gives CDR1 LNHDA, CDR2 SQIVND (reference sequence). Trimming stripped 5 bases from V and 7 bases from J, with 21 bases between. The CDR3 coding sequence is TGTGCCAGTAGTGCCCGCGGACAGTCGGGGAATAATGAGCAGTTCTTC. This gives the protein CASSARGQSGNNEQFF.

The gene calls are TRBV6-4 and TRBJ2-7, with 7 bases lining up with TRBD2. The CDR3 extends over 17 amino acids. The germline gives CDR1 MRHNA, CDR2 SNTAGT. J gave up 5 bases and V 0 bases, and 13 bases lay outside the gene matches. CDR3 residues: CASSDSRDRREFNEQYF. The DNA for the CDR3 is TGTGCCAGCAGTGACTCCCGGGATAGGCGGGAGTTCAACGAGCAGTACTTC.

The CDR3 spells CASSLRESGANVLTF. The CDR3 nucleotides read TGTGCCAGCAGTTTGAGAGAGTCTGGGGCCAACGTCCTGACTTTC. The V gene is TRBV27, the J gene TRBJ2-6; no firm D call. This CDR3 has 15 residues. Trimming took 3 bases from V and 1 from J, leaving 7 bases between them. Germline CDR1 MNHEY, CDR2 SMNVEV (reference sequence).

This clone was counted between two and nine times. The chain couples TRBV7-2 to TRBJ2-7, with TRBD2 matching 11 bases. From germline, CDR1 is SGHTA and CDR2 FQGNSA. Trimming at V came to 7 bases and at J to 4 bases, leaving 6 bases not matched to a gene. This CDR3 region has 14 residues. As DNA, the CDR3 is TGTGCCAGCAACCCCACTAGCGGGAGTTACGAGCAGTACTTC. Residues: CASNPTSGSYEQYF. The complete variable domain, with remaining parts taken from reference TRBV7-2 and TRBJ2-7, reads GAGVSQSPSNKVTEKGKDVELRCDPISGHTALYWYRQSLGQGLEFLIYFQGNSAPDKSGLPSDRFSAERTGGSVSTLTIQRTQQEDSAVYLCASNPTSGSYEQYFGPGTRLTVT.

The gene calls are TRBV6-8 and TRBJ1-2; D is perhaps TRBD1 (6 bases). The CDR3 runs to 15 residues. In germline, CDR1 is MNHGY, CDR2 SAAAGT. Trimming cost V 8 bases and J 3 bases, with 19 bases left between them. This chain's CDR3 is CASPRWLGGHYGYTF. The CDR3 coding sequence is TGTGCCAGCCCCCGGTGGCTCGGGGGGCACTATGGCTACACCTTC.

The rearrangement links TRBV6-5 to TRBJ2-1, with no clear D. Germline V lookup: CDR1 MNHEY, CDR2 SVGAGI. CDR3 length: 14 amino acids. V gave up 2 bases and J gave up 4 bases, with 9 bases separating them. For the CDR3, the DNA is TGTGCCAGCAGTTACGGGAATTTATACAATGAGCAGTTCTTC. Amino acids: CASSYGNLYNEQFF.

Only one count was recorded for this clone. The V call is TRBV24-1, the J call TRBJ2-4; no clear D. CDR1 and CDR2 (germline): KGHDR, SFDVKD. V was shortened by 8 bases and J by 0 bases, with 1 base between the two germline ends. The CDR3 runs 11 residues. CDR3 nucleotide sequence: TGTGCCACCATAGCCAAAAACATTCAGTACTTC. Translating it yields CATIAKNIQYF.

Written as DNA, the CDR3 is TGTGCCAGTAGTTCCCTTGGTAGGCAGATGTTTTTGAACACTGAAGCTTTCTTT. This gives the protein CASSSLGRQMFLNTEAFF. This chain joins TRBV19 and TRBJ1-1; D is uncertain. Trimming shortened V by 5 bases and J by 0 bases, and 22 bases separated the two germline ends. Germline assignment: CDR1 LNHDA and CDR2 SQIVND (reference sequence). The length of the CDR3 is 18 residues.

V and J are TRBV27 and TRBJ2-3; 8 bases align to TRBD1. The CDR3 is 18 residues long. The germline gives CDR1 MNHEY, CDR2 SMNVEV (reference sequence). The trim removed 0 bases at V and 0 bases at J, leaving 8 bases unmatched. The CDR3 DNA sequence: TGTGCCAGCAGTTTATCGTCCAGACAGGGGTTTAGCACAGATACGCAGTATTTT. It encodes CASSLSSRQGFSTDTQYF.

This rearrangement joins TRBV14 to TRBJ1-4; a possible D gene is TRBD1 (6 bases). Between the trimmed V and J ends, which lost 4 bases and 1 base, there was a span of 10 bases. CDR1 is SGHDN and CDR2 is FVKESK in the germline V gene. This CDR3 spans 15 amino acids. The CDR3 region is CASSLKQGTNEKLFF. As DNA, the CDR3 is TGTGCCAGCAGCCTTAAACAGGGAACTAATGAAAAACTGTTTTTT.